The source of this TCR beta chain is a study of blood T cell repertoires in COVID-19. About the study: Researchers got acute and convalescent COVID-19 samples from the United States, Italy and Spain. Sample material is recorded as cDNA or gDNA derived from T cells, B-cell-depleted T cells, or PBMCs.

As originally analysed: Nucleated cell counts were estimated from reference gene primer amplification. Only in-frame clones appear in the TCRdb table, and some are missing; sequencing was by immunoSEQ multiplex PCR. V and J calls and clone size are those listed in that table; D and trimming were worked out from the DNA. The sample carries 35,000 to 55,000 clones, 75% to 90% recorded once. This clone was detected a few times. CDR1 KGHSH and CDR2 LQKENI come from the germline V gene. This CDR3 spans 13 amino acids. V lost 2 bases, J lost 4 bases, and 9 bases lay in between. The sample taken for sequencing was peripheral blood. This TCR was sampled from a human donor in a cohort sampled during active COVID-19. The chain recombines TRBV18 with TRBJ2-7; D might be TRBD2 (6 bases). The chain's CDR3 is CASSPAGRYEQYF. DNA for the CDR3: TGTGCCAGCTCACCAGCGGGGAGGTACGAGCAGTACTTC.